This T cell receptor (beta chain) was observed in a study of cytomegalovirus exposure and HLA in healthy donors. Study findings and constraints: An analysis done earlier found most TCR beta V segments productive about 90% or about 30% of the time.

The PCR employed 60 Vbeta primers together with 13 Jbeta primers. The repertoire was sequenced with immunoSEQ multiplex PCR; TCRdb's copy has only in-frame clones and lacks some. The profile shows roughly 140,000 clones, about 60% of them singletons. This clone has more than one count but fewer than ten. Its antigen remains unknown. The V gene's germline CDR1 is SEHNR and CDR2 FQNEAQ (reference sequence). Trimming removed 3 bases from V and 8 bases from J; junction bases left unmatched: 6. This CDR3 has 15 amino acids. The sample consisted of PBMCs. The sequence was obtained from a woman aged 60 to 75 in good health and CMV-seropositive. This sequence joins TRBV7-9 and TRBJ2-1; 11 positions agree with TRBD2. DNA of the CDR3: TGTGCCAGCAGCTTCCTAGCGGGAGGTGGACATGAGCAGTTCTTC. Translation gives CASSFLAGGGHEQFF.